This T cell receptor beta chain appears in the sequencing data of a study of CD8+CD57+ T cells in acquired aplastic anemia. Across the whole study: Mean yield of DNA from sorted CD4+ and CD8+ cells was about 3.2 ug.

Patients chosen for sequencing had shown CD8+CD57+ cell expansion by flow cytometry. TCR beta VDJ and CDR3 were profiled, and genomic DNA was the template. In TCRdb, the reads were re-called with MiXCR into one record per CDR3 protein. The sample includes 150,000 to 180,000 distinct CDR3 sequences, roughly half of them seen just once. This clonotype has ten or more counts. The origin of this receptor is a human donor with aplastic anemia. Source material: sorted CD4+, CD8+, or CD8+CD57+ T cells (not recorded which) from PBMCs.

This CDR3 reads CASNSGGPSYEQYF. Here the CDR3 DNA reads TGTGCCAGCAACAGCGGGGGGCCTTCCTACGAGCAGTACTTC. The rearrangement uses TRBV12-3 or TRBV12-4 and TRBJ2-7, with TRBD2 identical over 9 bases. Trimming removed 7 bases from V and 1 base from J; junction bases left unmatched: 5. This CDR3 is 14 amino acids long.